What follows describes a single TCR beta chain. These data originate in a study of blood T cells in healthy people across ages. A second PCR, run for about 6 to 11 cycles, used a sample-barcoded 5' primer plus a J-beta primer mix. Every molecule of cDNA carried a tag from a template-switch adaptor with 12 random nucleotides. Individual samples furnished no less than 2.5 million CDR3-containing paired-end reads apiece. TCRdb reprocessed the 5' RACE reads with MiXCR, giving one entry per CDR3 protein. Found here are about 830,000 distinct CDR3 sequences, 62% of them singletons; the top ten hold around a quarter. The receptor was derived from a man aged 25-45 years in good health. Material: blood.

The CDR3 loop reads CASSDPPRGGALEADTQYF. The CDR3 DNA reads TGTGCCAGCAGCGACCCCCCCCGCGGGGGGGCCCTTGAGGCAGATACGCAGTATTTT. The chain couples TRBV9 to TRBJ2-3, with 9 bases fitting TRBD2. With 3 bases clipped from V and 4 bases from J, the junction kept 18 bases outside the gene matches. Germline CDR1 and CDR2: SGDLS and YYNGEE. The CDR3 covers 19 residues. The full variable domain, its missing parts supplied by reference TRBV9 and TRBJ2-3, is DSGVTQTPKHLITATGQRVTLRCSPRSGDLSVYWYQQSLDQGLQFLIQYYNGEERAKGNILERFSAQQFPDLHSELNLSSLELGDSALYFCASSDPPRGGALEADTQYFGPGTRLTVL.